A selection of T cell receptor beta chains follows, all from one sample in a study of blood T cell repertoires in COVID-19. Clones were read by immunoSEQ multiplex PCR, and TCRdb kept only the in-frame ones, dropping some. Among approximately 210,000 clones listed, 80% to 90% were seen once. Sequencing was carried out using peripheral blood. Every receptor here comes from a man aged 18 to 30 with active or convalescent COVID-19. Both conserved end residues are part of each CDR3. D genes are given only for firm matches. Not all rows give a size; the values are once, few, many and, for expanded clones, a class.

-	TRBD1	TRBV18	TRBJ2-7	CASSLTGTGVYEQYF	TGTGCCAGCTCACTAACCGGGACAGGGGTGTACGAGCAGTACTTC
-	-	TRBV24-1	TRBJ2-1	CATSDSNYNEQFF	TGTGCCACCAGTGATTCCAATTACAATGAGCAGTTCTTC
many	TRBD1	TRBV11-2	TRBJ1-1	CASSPTGARNTEAFF	TGTGCCAGCAGCCCGACAGGGGCCCGGAACACTGAAGCTTTCTTT
-	-	TRBV27	TRBJ1-1	CASSPLGGTEAFF	TGTGCCAGCAGCCCCTTGGGGGGAACTGAAGCTTTCTTT
few	TRBD2	TRBV5-4	TRBJ2-7	CASSSGGVYEQYF	TGTGCCAGCAGTTCGGGAGGCGTTTACGAGCAGTACTTC
once	TRBD1	TRBV5-1	TRBJ1-1	CASSWGQGNTEAFF	TGCGCCAGCAGCTGGGGACAGGGGAACACTGAAGCTTTCTTT
-	TRBD2	TRBV4-1	TRBJ2-7	CASSQLGGRAYEQYF	TGCGCCAGCAGCCAACTCGGGGGGAGGGCCTACGAGCAGTACTTC
-	-	TRBV28	TRBJ1-2	CASSVQVYGYTF	TGTGCCAGCAGCGTACAGGTCTATGGCTACACCTTC
-	-	TRBV9	TRBJ2-1	CASSVVGGSYNEQFF	TGTGCCAGCAGCGTAGTTGGCGGATCCTACAATGAGCAGTTCTTC
-	-	TRBV15	TRBJ2-7	CATSRVSRDKTYEQYF	TGTGCCACCAGCAGAGTAAGTAGGGACAAGACCTACGAGCAGTACTTC
-	-	TRBV7-3	TRBJ2-2	CASSSITGTLNTGELFF	TGTGCCAGCAGCTCGATCACAGGGACGTTGAACACCGGGGAGCTGTTTTTT
once	TRBD1	TRBV24-1	TRBJ2-1	CATSDLGQGLGDEQFF	TGTGCCACCAGTGATTTAGGACAGGGGCTTGGGGATGAGCAGTTCTTC
-	-	TRBV6-5	TRBJ1-5	CASSFRSNQPQHF	TGTGCCAGCAGCTTCCGTAGCAATCAGCCCCAGCATTTT
-	TRBD2	TRBV7-9	TRBJ2-1	CASNYGSGTYNEQFF	TGTGCCAGCAACTATGGTAGCGGGACGTACAATGAGCAGTTCTTC
-	TRBD1	TRBV5-1	TRBJ2-7	CASSLARQGADEQYF	TGCGCCAGCAGCTTGGCCAGACAGGGGGCTGACGAGCAGTACTTC
-	-	TRBV7-2	TRBJ1-3	CASSLDASGGAWGDTIYF	TGTGCCAGCAGCTTAGATGCCTCAGGAGGCGCGTGGGGGGACACCATATATTTT
-	TRBD1	TRBV19	TRBJ2-1	CASRPPGTGTYNEQFF	TGTGCCAGTAGACCCCCCGGGACAGGAACCTACAATGAGCAGTTCTTC
-	-	TRBV15	TRBJ1-3	CATSTPGTPGNTIYF	TGTGCCACCAGCACTCCTGGGACACCCGGAAACACCATATATTTT
-	TRBD1	TRBV5-6	TRBJ1-1	CASSPGQGSTEAFF	TGTGCCAGCAGCCCCGGACAGGGGAGCACTGAAGCTTTCTTT
once	-	TRBV30	TRBJ1-1	CAWSGGQFRDTEAFF	TGTGCCTGGAGCGGAGGCCAGTTCCGGGACACTGAAGCTTTCTTT
-	-	TRBV15	TRBJ2-5	CATSRAPRETQYF	TGTGCCACCAGCAGAGCCCCTAGAGAGACCCAGTACTTC
-	TRBD1	TRBV27	TRBJ1-2	CASGRQGWNYGYTF	TGTGCCAGCGGACGACAGGGTTGGAACTATGGCTACACCTTC
once	-	TRBV11-2	TRBJ2-1	CASSLPRGIPFNEQFF	TGTGCCAGCAGCTTACCCCGGGGAATTCCTTTCAATGAGCAGTTCTTC
-	-	TRBV30	TRBJ2-2	CAWSQSLNTGELFF	TGTGCCTGGTCCCAAAGCTTGAACACCGGGGAGCTGTTTTTT
-	-	TRBV7-2	TRBJ1-2	CASSLASSYGYTF	TGTGCCAGCAGCTTAGCCTCCTCCTATGGCTACACCTTC
-	-	TRBV30	TRBJ2-1	CAWTPAFRSSYNEQFF	TGTGCCTGGACCCCCGCCTTTAGGAGCTCCTACAATGAGCAGTTCTTC
-	-	TRBV7-8	TRBJ2-7	CASSLYSPSYEQYF	TGTGCCAGCAGCTTATATTCCCCTAGCTACGAGCAGTACTTC
-	TRBD1	TRBV9	TRBJ1-2	CASSAVQGQSYGYTF	TGTGCCAGCAGCGCCGTACAGGGGCAGAGCTATGGCTACACCTTC
few	-	TRBV20-1	TRBJ1-1	CSASGLQGGSLWAFF	TGCAGTGCTAGTGGATTACAGGGTGGGTCGCTATGGGCTTTCTTT